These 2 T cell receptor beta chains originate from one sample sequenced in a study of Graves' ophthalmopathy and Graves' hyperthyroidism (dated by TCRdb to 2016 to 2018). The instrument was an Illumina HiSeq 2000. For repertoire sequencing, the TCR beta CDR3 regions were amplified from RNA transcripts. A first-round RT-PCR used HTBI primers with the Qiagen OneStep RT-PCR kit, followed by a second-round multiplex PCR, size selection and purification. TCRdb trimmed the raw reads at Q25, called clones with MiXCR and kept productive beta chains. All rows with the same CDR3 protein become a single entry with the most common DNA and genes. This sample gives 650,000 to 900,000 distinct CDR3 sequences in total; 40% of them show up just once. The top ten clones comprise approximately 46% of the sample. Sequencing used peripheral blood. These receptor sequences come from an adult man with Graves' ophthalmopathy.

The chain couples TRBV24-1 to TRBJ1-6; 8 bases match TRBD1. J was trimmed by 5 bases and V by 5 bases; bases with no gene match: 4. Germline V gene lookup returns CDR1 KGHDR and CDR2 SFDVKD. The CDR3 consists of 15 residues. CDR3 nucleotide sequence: TGTGCCACCAGTGGGCAGGGGGCTGATAATTCACCCCTCCACTTT. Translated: CATSGQGADNSPLHF.

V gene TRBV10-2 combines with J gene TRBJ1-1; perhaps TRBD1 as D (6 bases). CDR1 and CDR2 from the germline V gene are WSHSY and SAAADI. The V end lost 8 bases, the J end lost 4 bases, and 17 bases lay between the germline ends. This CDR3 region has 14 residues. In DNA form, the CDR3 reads TGCGCCAGCGTGGGGGCCGGGACGTTCACTGAAGCTTTCTTT. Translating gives CASVGAGTFTEAFF.